This T cell receptor beta chain was recorded in a study of radiotherapy plus CTLA-4 blockade in lung cancer. At the level of the study: For 18% of patients, objective responses occurred, and approximately 30% had disease control. Broader study findings: Tumor-origin TCR clones grew in blood after radiotherapy plus ipilimumab.

Sequencing used immunoSEQ multiplex PCR; TCRdb keeps in-frame clones, though not all of them. This sample yields roughly 93,000 clones, of which around four fifths are seen a single time; roughly 3.5% belongs to the top ten. About this clone itself: Its antigen remains unknown.

CDR1 and CDR2 (germline): MNHEY, SMNVEV (reference sequence). The CDR3 is 15 amino acids. The V gene lost 1 base and the J gene lost 3 bases, with 9 bases spanning the gap. The sequences come from peripheral blood, collected from a patient treated with radiotherapy plus ipilimumab. The clonotype comes from a human donor with non-small cell lung cancer who had a partial response to radiotherapy plus ipilimumab. This chain uses TRBV27 with TRBJ2-2; D not certain. Here the CDR3 reads CASSLFAQDTGELFF. CDR3 coding DNA: TGTGCCAGCAGTTTATTCGCACAAGACACCGGGGAGCTGTTTTTT.